The clone carrying this T cell receptor (beta chain) has only a few counts. The authors produced TCR alpha and TCR beta cDNA libraries with sample barcodes and UMIs by 5'RACE using constant-segment primers. TCRdb re-derived calls from the 5' RACE reads in MiXCR, one entry per CDR3 protein. The sample holds 400,000 to 500,000 distinct CDR3 sequences, 24% seen once. The CDR3 spans 21 residues. The ends lost 3 bases at V and 5 bases at J; junction bases unmatched: 23. The source of the sample is a study of T-cell memory formation after mild COVID-19. The origin of this receptor is an adult woman who had mild COVID-19 (a few samples of this study predate the infection). Cell type and time point are not known. The sequenced sample consisted of PBMCs or a T cell subset sorted from them (not recorded which). The rearrangement joins TRBV23-1 to TRBJ2-5, with 11 nucleotides matching TRBD2. TRBV23-1 is assigned to the ORF class and has an uncertain function. The CDR3 DNA is TGCGCCAGCAGTCATGTCCCTAGCGGGAGGCACAGTATTTGGGTCGTGGAGACCCAGTACTTC. Encoded protein: CASSHVPSGRHSIWVVETQYF.